This T cell receptor (beta chain) was found in a study of blood T cell repertoires in COVID-19. Study as a whole: COVID-19 samples, acute and convalescent, were from the United States, Italy and Spain.

Produced via immunoSEQ multiplex PCR; TCRdb's table is partial and in-frame only. The table lists 150,000 to 180,000 clones, around 80% of them singletons. Clinical histories supplied by participants themselves formed the basis of cohort assignment. The specimen was PBMCs or T cells enriched from blood (not recorded which). The sequence derives from a man aged 50 to 60 who had recovered from COVID-19.

The CDR3 region has the DNA TGTGCCAGCAGCGGGAGGGGGAAAGCAAACTATGGCTACACCTTC. The encoded protein is CASSGRGKANYGYTF. The chain has TRBV6-5 and TRBJ1-2; D perhaps matches TRBD1 (6 bases). The length of the CDR3 is 15 residues. The V end lost 6 bases, the J end lost 2 bases, and 16 bases lay between the germline ends. Germline V gene sequence: CDR1 MNHEY, CDR2 SVGAGI.